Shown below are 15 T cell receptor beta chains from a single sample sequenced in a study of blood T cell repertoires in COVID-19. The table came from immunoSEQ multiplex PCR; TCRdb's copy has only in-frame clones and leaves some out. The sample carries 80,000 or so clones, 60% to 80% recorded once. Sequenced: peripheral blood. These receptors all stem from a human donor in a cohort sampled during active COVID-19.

The CDR3 region is CASSLWPTGVLDYGYTF. The CDR3 nucleotides are TGTGCCAGCAGCTTATGGCCGACAGGGGTTTTGGACTATGGCTACACCTTC. The chain joins TRBV7-9 to TRBJ1-2; 8 nucleotides agree with TRBD1. The CDR3 contains 17 residues. The V and J ends lost 2 bases and 3 bases, in that order; junction bases with no gene match: 11. Germline V gene lookup returns CDR1 SEHNR and CDR2 FQNEAQ (reference sequence).

The chain's CDR3 is CASSTGGATNEKLFF. CDR3 DNA: TGTGCCAGTAGTACAGGGGGAGCAACTAATGAAAAACTGTTTTTT. The chain employs TRBV19 and TRBJ1-4; 7 bases line up with TRBD1. The CDR3 sequence is 15 residues long. In germline, CDR1 is LNHDA, CDR2 SQIVND (reference sequence). With V trimmed by 4 bases and J by 0 bases, 2 bases remained unmatched.

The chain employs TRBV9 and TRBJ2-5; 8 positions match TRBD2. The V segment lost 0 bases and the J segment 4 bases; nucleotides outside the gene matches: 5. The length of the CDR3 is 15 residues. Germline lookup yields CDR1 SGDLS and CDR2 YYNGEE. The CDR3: CASSVGGSGVETQYF. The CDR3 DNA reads TGTGCCAGCAGCGTAGGGGGTAGCGGGGTAGAGACCCAGTACTTC.

This chain's CDR3 is CASSRQGARYEQYF. DNA of the CDR3: TGTGCCAGTAGTAGACAGGGGGCGCGTTACGAGCAGTACTTC. The chain uses TRBV19 and TRBJ2-7; the match to TRBD1 covers 10 bases. From germline, CDR1 is LNHDA and CDR2 SQIVND (reference sequence). The CDR3 covers 14 residues. V shed 4 bases and J 4 bases; nucleotides not matched to a gene: 4.

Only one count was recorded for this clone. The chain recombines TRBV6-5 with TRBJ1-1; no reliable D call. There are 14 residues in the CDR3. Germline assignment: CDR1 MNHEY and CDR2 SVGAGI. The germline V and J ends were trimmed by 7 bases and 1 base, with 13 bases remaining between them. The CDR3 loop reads CASKEGLANTEAFF. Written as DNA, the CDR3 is TGTGCCAGCAAGGAGGGCCTCGCGAACACTGAAGCTTTCTTT.

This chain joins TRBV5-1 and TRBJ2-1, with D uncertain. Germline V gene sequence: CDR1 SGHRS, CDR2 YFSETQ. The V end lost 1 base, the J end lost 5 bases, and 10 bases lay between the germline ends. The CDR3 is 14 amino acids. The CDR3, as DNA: TGCGCCAGCAGCTTGAGGTTGCAGGACAATGAGCAGTTCTTC. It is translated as CASSLRLQDNEQFF.

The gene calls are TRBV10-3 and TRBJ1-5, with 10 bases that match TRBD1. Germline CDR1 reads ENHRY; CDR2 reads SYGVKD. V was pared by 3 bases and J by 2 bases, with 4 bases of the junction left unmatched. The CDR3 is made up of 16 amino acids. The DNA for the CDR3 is TGTGCCATCAGTGATTGGGACAGGGGCGGCAATCAGCCCCAGCATTTT. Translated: CAISDWDRGGNQPQHF.

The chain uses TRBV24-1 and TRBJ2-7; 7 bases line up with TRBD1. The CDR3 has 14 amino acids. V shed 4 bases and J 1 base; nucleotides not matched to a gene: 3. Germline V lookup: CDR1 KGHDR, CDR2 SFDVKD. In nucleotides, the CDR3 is TGTGCCACCAGTGACCCCAGGGGGTCCTACGAGCAGTACTTC. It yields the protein CATSDPRGSYEQYF.

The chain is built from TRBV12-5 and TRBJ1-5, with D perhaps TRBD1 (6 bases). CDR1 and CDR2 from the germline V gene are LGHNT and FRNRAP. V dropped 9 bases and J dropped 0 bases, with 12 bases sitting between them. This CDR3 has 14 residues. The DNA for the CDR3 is TGTGCTAGCTCCCACAGGGATAGCAATCAGCCCCAGCATTTT. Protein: CASSHRDSNQPQHF.

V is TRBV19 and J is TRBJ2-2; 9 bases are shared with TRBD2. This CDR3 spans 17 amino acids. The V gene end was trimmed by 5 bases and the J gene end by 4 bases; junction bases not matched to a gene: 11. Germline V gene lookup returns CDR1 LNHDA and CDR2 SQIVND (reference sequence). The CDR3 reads CASSRWASGDITGELFF. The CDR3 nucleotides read TGTGCCAGTAGTCGTTGGGCTAGCGGGGATATCACCGGGGAGCTGTTTTTT.

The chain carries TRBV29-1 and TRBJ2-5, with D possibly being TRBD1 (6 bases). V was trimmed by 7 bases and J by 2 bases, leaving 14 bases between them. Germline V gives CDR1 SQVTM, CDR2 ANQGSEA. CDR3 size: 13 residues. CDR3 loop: CSASQGSQETQYF. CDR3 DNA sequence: TGCAGCGCATCACAGGGTTCGCAAGAGACCCAGTACTTC.

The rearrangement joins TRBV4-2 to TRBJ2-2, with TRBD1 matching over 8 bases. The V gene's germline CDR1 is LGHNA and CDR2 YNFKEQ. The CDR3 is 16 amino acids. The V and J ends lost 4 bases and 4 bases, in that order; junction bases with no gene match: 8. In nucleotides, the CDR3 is TGTGCCAGCAGCCGTGCCCAGGGGGCGGGCACCGGGGAGCTGTTTTTT. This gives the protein CASSRAQGAGTGELFF.

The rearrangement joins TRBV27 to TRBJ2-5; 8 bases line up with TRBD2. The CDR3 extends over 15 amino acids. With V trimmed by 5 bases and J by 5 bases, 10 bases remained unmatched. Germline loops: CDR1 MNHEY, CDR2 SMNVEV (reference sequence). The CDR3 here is CASSPRGGFRETQYF. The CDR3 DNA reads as TGTGCCAGCAGTCCCCGGGGGGGCTTTAGGGAGACCCAGTACTTC.

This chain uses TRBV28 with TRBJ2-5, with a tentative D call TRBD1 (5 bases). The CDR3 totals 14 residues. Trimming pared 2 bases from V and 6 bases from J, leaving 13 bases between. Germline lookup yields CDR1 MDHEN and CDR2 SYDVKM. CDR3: CASSLITGSKTQYF. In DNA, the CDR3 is TGTGCCAGCAGTTTAATTACAGGTTCGAAGACCCAGTACTTC.

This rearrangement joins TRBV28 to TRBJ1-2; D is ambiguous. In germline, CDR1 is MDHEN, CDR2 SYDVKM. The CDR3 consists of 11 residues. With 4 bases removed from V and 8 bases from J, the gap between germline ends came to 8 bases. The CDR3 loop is CASSSSRGYTF. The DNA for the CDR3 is TGTGCCAGCAGTTCGTCCCGGGGCTACACCTTC.